The 28 T cell receptor beta chains listed next were all sequenced from one sample in a study of blood T cell repertoires in COVID-19. The assay was immunoSEQ multiplex PCR, and TCRdb's table has in-frame clones only and misses some. Of about 63,000 clones listed, roughly 85% are singletons. The sample consisted of peripheral blood. The source is a human donor in a cohort sampled during active COVID-19.

The J gene is TRBJ2-1, the V gene TRBV5-1; 8 nucleotides match TRBD2. Unmatched junction bases numbered 4, after V lost 1 base and J lost 1 base. Germline CDR1 is SGHRS and CDR2 is YFSETQ. The CDR3 has 16 residues. This chain's CDR3 is CASSLMASGSYNEQFF. In DNA form, the CDR3 reads TGCGCCAGCAGCTTGATGGCTAGCGGGTCCTACAATGAGCAGTTCTTC.

The chain carries TRBV19 and TRBJ1-5; 7 positions match TRBD1. The V segment lost 5 bases and the J segment 1 base; nucleotides outside the gene matches: 8. The CDR3 consists of 16 residues. Germline V gene lookup returns CDR1 LNHDA and CDR2 SQIVND (reference sequence). This CDR3 reads CASSPSRQGSNQPQHF. CDR3 bases: TGTGCCAGTAGTCCATCCCGACAGGGAAGCAATCAGCCCCAGCATTTT.

The J gene is TRBJ2-1, the V gene TRBV5-1; 9 bases fit TRBD2. The CDR3 is made up of 16 amino acids. The germline V gene encodes CDR1 SGHRS and CDR2 YFSETQ. The V segment lost 0 bases and the J segment 5 bases; nucleotides outside the gene matches: 6. CDR3 region: CASSLGGTSLNNEQFF. CDR3 nucleotide sequence: TGCGCCAGCAGCTTGGGAGGGACTAGCCTTAACAATGAGCAGTTCTTC.

In DNA form, the CDR3 reads TGTGCCACCAGTGTGGTAGCGGGAGTTGGAGAGACCCAGTACTTC. Amino acids: CATSVVAGVGETQYF. V usage is TRBV24-1 and J usage is TRBJ2-5, with 9 nucleotides matching TRBD2. The V gene's germline CDR1 is KGHDR and CDR2 SFDVKD. J lost 4 bases, V lost 5 bases, and 7 bases had no gene match. This CDR3 contains 15 residues.

This CDR3 reads CASSLGGGPGELFF. For the CDR3, the DNA is TGTGCCAGCAGCTTAGGTGGAGGGCCCGGGGAGCTGTTTTTT. The chain carries TRBV7-6 and TRBJ2-2; tentative D call: TRBD2 (6 bases). The length of the CDR3 is 14 residues. Per germline, CDR1 SGHVS and CDR2 FNYEAQ. V dropped 1 base and J dropped 6 bases, with 9 bases sitting between them.

The V and J genes are TRBV30 and TRBJ1-2; D might be TRBD1 (6 bases). V lost 3 bases and J lost 8, with 19 bases in between. The length of the CDR3 is 14 residues. CDR1 is GTSNPN, CDR2 SVGIG, per germline (reference sequence). The CDR3 coding sequence is TGTGCCTGGAGGTTGGCAGGGGCCCTGGGAGGCTACACCTTC. Its translation is CAWRLAGALGGYTF.

The V gene is TRBV12-5, the J gene TRBJ2-4; 7 nucleotides agree with TRBD2. Trimming cost V 5 bases and J 1 base; bases outside gene matches: 20. The CDR3 has 20 residues. CDR1 and CDR2 from the germline V gene are LGHNT and FRNRAP. CDR3 sequence (DNA): TGTGCTAGTGGTCTAATGATAAGCGGGAAGATTAGAAGGGCCAAAAACATTCAGTACTTC. Its protein product is CASGLMISGKIRRAKNIQYF.

The chain couples TRBV30 to TRBJ2-2; 7 bases align to TRBD2. The J segment lost 5 bases and the V segment lost 0 bases, leaving 6 bases of the junction unmatched. This CDR3 has 15 residues. The V gene's germline CDR1 is GTSNPN and CDR2 SVGIG (reference sequence). In nucleotides, the CDR3 is TGTGCCTGGAGTGTAGGCGGGAGCGGGACCGGGGAGCTGTTTTTT. It specifies CAWSVGGSGTGELFF.

This chain links TRBV5-1 with TRBJ1-1, with 7 positions matching TRBD1. The CDR3 length is 16 residues. J was trimmed by 4 bases and V by 3 bases; bases with no gene match: 12. Germline CDR1 is SGHRS and CDR2 is YFSETQ. CDR3 loop: CASSSGQAAKGTEAFF. The CDR3 nucleotides read TGCGCCAGCAGCTCAGGACAGGCCGCCAAAGGCACTGAAGCTTTCTTT. Full variable domain (remainder filled in from reference TRBV5-1 and TRBJ1-1): KAGVTQTPRYLIKTRGQQVTLSCSPISGHRSVSWYQQTPGQGLQFLFEYFSETQRNKGNFPGRFSGRQFSNSRSEMNVSTLELGDSALYLCASSSGQAAKGTEAFFGQGTRLTVV.

V and J are TRBV29-1 and TRBJ1-2, with 8 bases aligning to TRBD1. V was pared by 4 bases and J by 2 bases, with 3 bases of the junction left unmatched. Germline lookup yields CDR1 SQVTM and CDR2 ANQGSEA. This CDR3 comprises 13 residues. The CDR3 is CSVVTGGNYGYTF. CDR3 coding DNA: TGCAGCGTTGTAACAGGGGGGAACTATGGCTACACCTTC.

The V call is TRBV14, the J call TRBJ2-1; D is perhaps TRBD1 (6 bases). The length of the CDR3 is 15 residues. Looked up from germline, CDR1 is SGHDN and CDR2 is FVKESK. Trimming cost V 4 bases and J 3 bases, with 13 bases left between them. The CDR3 loop is CASSRVTGSYNEQFF. DNA of the CDR3: TGTGCCAGCAGCCGGGTTACAGGGAGCTACAATGAGCAGTTCTTC.

This clone turned up a few times. V and J are TRBV6-2 or TRBV6-3 and TRBJ1-5; TRBD1 aligns across 7 bases. The germline V gene encodes CDR1 MNHEY and CDR2 SVGEGT. The CDR3 is 14 residues long. The trim removed 5 bases at V and 3 bases at J, leaving 4 bases unmatched. The CDR3 DNA reads as TGTGCCAGCAGTGCACAGGGGTACAATCAGCCCCAGCATTTT. Amino acid sequence: CASSAQGYNQPQHF.

The chain recombines TRBV28 with TRBJ1-5, with a possible D match to TRBD1 (6 bases). CDR1 and CDR2 from the germline V gene are MDHEN and SYDVKM. With 1 base removed from V and 2 bases from J, the gap between germline ends came to 18 bases. CDR3 size: 18 residues. CDR3 loop: CASSLYIGGAGGNQPQHF. The CDR3 nucleotides read TGTGCCAGCAGTTTATATATTGGGGGCGCGGGAGGCAATCAGCCCCAGCATTTT. Using reference TRBV28 and TRBJ1-5 for the parts outside the CDR3, the full variable domain is DVKVTQSSRYLVKRTGEKVFLECVQDMDHENMFWYRQDPGLGLRLIYFSYDVKMKEKGDIPEGYSVSREKKERFSLILESASTNQTSMYLCASSLYIGGAGGNQPQHFGDGTRLSIL.

This chain links TRBV28 with TRBJ1-5; D remains unclear. CDR1 MDHEN and CDR2 SYDVKM come from the germline V gene. This CDR3 spans 16 amino acids. V was clipped by 11 bases and J by 1 base, with 21 bases between them. Here the CDR3 reads CASYPPGTPSNQPQHF. The CDR3 bases are TGTGCCTCATACCCCCCGGGAACTCCCAGCAATCAGCCCCAGCATTTT.

The chain links TRBV6-4 to TRBJ2-3; tentative D call: TRBD2 (5 bases). The length of the CDR3 is 15 residues. Germline V gene data show CDR1 as MRHNA and CDR2 as SNTAGT. Trimming took off 0 bases at V and 6 bases at J, with 13 bases between the two ends. In DNA, the CDR3 is TGTGCCAGCAGTGACTCGACTACGGGATCGGATACGCAGTATTTT. Translation: CASSDSTTGSDTQYF.

This clone was seen only a few times. The chain uses TRBV11-2 and TRBJ2-3, with D possibly TRBD2 on 5 matching bases. Per germline, CDR1 SGHAT and CDR2 FQNNGV. V lost 2 bases to trimming and J lost 6 bases, with 12 bases between them. This CDR3 has 14 residues. CDR3 DNA sequence: TGTGCCAGCAGCTTATTGGGAGCCCGGGATACGCAGTATTTT. This codes for CASSLLGARDTQYF.

The chain couples TRBV5-1 to TRBJ1-4, with D unclear. This CDR3 comprises 14 residues. Germline V CDR1 and CDR2: SGHRS, YFSETQ. V lost 1 base and J lost 5, with 9 bases in between. In DNA form, the CDR3 reads TGCGCCAGCAGCTTGCGGCCGGAGAATGAAAAACTGTTTTTT. Encoded protein: CASSLRPENEKLFF.

J is TRBJ1-1 and V is TRBV7-3; D is undetermined. The V end was cut by 6 bases, the J end by 5 bases, with 22 bases between. Germline CDR1 SGHTA, CDR2 FQGTGA. CDR3 size: 16 residues. The CDR3 bases are TGTGCCAGCAGACTCACCGGGATCTCCTCTGGGACTGAAGCTTTCTTT. Its protein is CASRLTGISSGTEAFF.

CDR3 DNA sequence: TGTGCCAGCAGCTTCCGGGCGGGGACGGGGATGACTGAAGCTTTCTTT. This encodes CASSFRAGTGMTEAFF. The chain links TRBV7-9 to TRBJ1-1, with a possible D match to TRBD1 (5 bases). The CDR3 loop spans 16 amino acids. The V gene's germline CDR1 is SEHNR and CDR2 FQNEAQ (reference sequence). V was trimmed by 3 bases and J by 5 bases, leaving 19 bases between them.

This clone was found once. The chain recombines TRBV30 with TRBJ2-3, with TRBD2 identical over 12 bases. The CDR3 has 17 residues. Trimming at V came to 3 bases and at J to 3 bases, leaving 10 bases not matched to a gene. CDR1 GTSNPN and CDR2 SVGIG come from the germline V gene (reference sequence). CDR3 DNA: TGTGCCTGGAGCCCCAAAACTAGCGGGAGGCGGACAGATACGCAGTATTTT. Its protein product is CAWSPKTSGRRTDTQYF.

The rearrangement uses TRBV4-1 and TRBJ2-1, with 9 bases lining up with TRBD2. The ends lost 1 base at V and 2 bases at J; junction bases unmatched: 6. The germline gives CDR1 MGHRA, CDR2 YSYEKL. This CDR3 region has 17 residues. CDR3 amino acids: CASSQASGGGAYNEQFF. DNA for the CDR3: TGCGCCAGCAGCCAAGCATCGGGCGGGGGGGCCTACAATGAGCAGTTCTTC.

This chain uses TRBV7-2 with TRBJ2-2; D perhaps matches TRBD2 (5 bases). Germline CDR1 is SGHTA and CDR2 is FQGNSA. Trimming shortened V by 5 bases and J by 4 bases, and 11 bases separated the two germline ends. This CDR3 spans 14 amino acids. The CDR3 region has the DNA TGTGCCAGCAGCGGGGAGTTTGTCACCGGGGAGCTGTTTTTT. This codes for CASSGEFVTGELFF. Full variable domain (missing parts from reference TRBV7-2 and TRBJ2-2): GAGVSQSPSNKVTEKGKDVELRCDPISGHTALYWYRQSLGQGLEFLIYFQGNSAPDKSGLPSDRFSAERTGGSVSTLTIQRTQQEDSAVYLCASSGEFVTGELFFGEGSRLTVL.

The chain recombines TRBV6-6 with TRBJ1-5, with 7 bases aligning to TRBD1. V shed 5 bases, J shed 5 bases, and the junction held 6 bases outside the gene matches. Germline CDR1 is MNHNY and CDR2 is SVGAGI (reference sequence). CDR3 size: 14 residues. Here the CDR3 reads CASSQNRGDQPQHF. In nucleotides, the CDR3 is TGTGCCAGCAGTCAGAACAGGGGCGATCAGCCCCAGCATTTT.

The J gene is TRBJ1-4, the V gene TRBV19; the match to TRBD1 covers 8 bases. This CDR3 spans 17 amino acids. Germline CDR1 LNHDA, CDR2 SQIVND (reference sequence). With V trimmed by 4 bases and J by 3 bases, 10 bases remained unmatched. The DNA of the CDR3 is TGTGCCAGTAGTAGGCAGGGGGCGAGGGTACCTAATGAAAAACTGTTTTTT. It encodes CASSRQGARVPNEKLFF.

The chain links TRBV4-2 to TRBJ2-1; D is uncertain. V shed 4 bases and J shed 8 bases, with 6 bases lying between them. The CDR3 extends over 11 amino acids. Germline V gives CDR1 LGHNA, CDR2 YNFKEQ. DNA for the CDR3: TGTGCCAGCAGCCGGAGCGATGAGCAGTTCTTC. Protein sequence: CASSRSDEQFF.

V gene TRBV9 combines with J gene TRBJ2-1, with 12 bases identical to TRBD2. After removal of 3 bases from V and 8 bases from J, the junction contained 6 bases not matched to a gene. The germline gives CDR1 SGDLS, CDR2 YYNGEE. The CDR3 runs to 15 residues. CDR3 amino acids: CASSALAGGLDEQFF. CDR3 DNA sequence: TGTGCCAGCAGCGCACTAGCGGGAGGTCTGGATGAGCAGTTCTTC.

The rearrangement links TRBV28 to TRBJ2-7, with 7 bases identical to TRBD1. From germline, CDR1 is MDHEN and CDR2 SYDVKM. Trimming cost V 3 bases and J 4 bases; bases outside gene matches: 6. The CDR3 runs 14 residues. This CDR3 is CASSFRGRRYEQYF. The CDR3 DNA reads as TGTGCCAGCAGTTTCAGGGGGAGAAGGTACGAGCAGTACTTC.

The chain recombines TRBV18 with TRBJ1-1, with no clear D. Germline CDR1 and CDR2: KGHSH and LQKENI. The CDR3 runs 15 residues. V was pared by 2 bases and J by 5 bases, with 15 bases between. The CDR3 sequence: CASSPSRELSTEAFF. The DNA for the CDR3 is TGTGCCAGCTCACCATCGCGGGAGCTCTCAACTGAAGCTTTCTTT.